These 13 T cell receptor beta chains were sequenced from one sample in a study of monozygotic twins with cystic fibrosis. This table comes from immunoSEQ multiplex PCR, and its TCRdb copy is limited to in-frame clones, with some not included. Of around 10,000 clones listed, 99% are singletons. The sequenced material came from blood. All receptors come from a man aged 18 to 30 with cystic fibrosis.

V usage is TRBV6-4 and J usage is TRBJ2-7, with TRBD2 as a possible D gene (5 bases). V shed 5 bases and J shed 1 base, with 6 bases lying between them. Per germline, CDR1 MRHNA and CDR2 SNTAGT. The CDR3 runs 12 residues. In DNA, the CDR3 is TGTGCCAGCAGTAGGGAGTCCTACGAGCAGTACTTC. It translates to CASSRESYEQYF.

The chain has TRBV2 and TRBJ2-3; 11 positions match TRBD2. CDR1 is SNHLY, CDR2 FYNNEI, per germline. Germline trimming cut 8 bases from V and 3 bases from J; bases unmatched to any gene: 7. The CDR3 loop spans 15 amino acids. This chain's CDR3 is CASQVAGGRTDTQYF. The CDR3 bases are TGTGCCAGCCAGGTAGCGGGGGGGCGGACAGATACGCAGTATTTT.

The chain has TRBV9 and TRBJ2-3; D is uncertain. The CDR3 has 13 amino acids. CDR1 and CDR2 from the germline V gene are SGDLS and YYNGEE. V was trimmed by 4 bases and J by 1 base, leaving 7 bases between them. The CDR3 region is CASSPVGTDTQYF. The CDR3 DNA follows: TGTGCCAGCAGCCCCGTCGGCACAGATACGCAGTATTTT.

The V and J genes are TRBV6-5 and TRBJ2-7; D is possibly TRBD1 or TRBD2 (5 bases each). The ends were cut back, 8 bases at V and 9 bases at J, with 17 bases in the middle. The CDR3 totals 12 residues. The germline V gene encodes CDR1 MNHEY and CDR2 SVGAGI. CDR3 sequence (DNA): TGTGCCAGCTCCGGGACCGCCTCGTGGCAGTACTTC. This sequence encodes CASSGTASWQYF.

J is TRBJ2-4 and V is TRBV7-2, with a weak D call TRBD2 (5 bases). Per germline, CDR1 SGHTA and CDR2 FQGNSA. V lost 2 bases, J lost 6 bases, and 8 bases lay in between. This CDR3 is 13 amino acids long. This CDR3 reads CASSLTGGNIQYF. DNA of the CDR3: TGTGCCAGCAGCTTAACTGGAGGAAACATTCAGTACTTC.

V gene TRBV5-1 combines with J gene TRBJ1-1, with 8 bases fitting TRBD1. This CDR3 has 14 amino acids. Unmatched junction bases numbered 7, after V lost 5 bases and J lost 4 bases. CDR1 and CDR2 (germline): SGHRS, YFSETQ. CDR3 sequence (DNA): TGCGCCAGCAGTATCGGACAGGGAAGCACTGAAGCTTTCTTT. This sequence encodes CASSIGQGSTEAFF.

The chain has TRBV15 and TRBJ1-3; D not resolved. The CDR3 is made up of 17 amino acids. V lost 1 base and J lost 1, with 14 bases in between. Germline V gene lookup returns CDR1 LNHNV and CDR2 YYDKDF (reference sequence). This CDR3 is CATSRALSLGSGNTIYF. CDR3 DNA sequence: TGTGCCACCAGCAGAGCCCTCTCCCTGGGGTCTGGAAACACCATATATTTT.

The chain joins TRBV7-9 to TRBJ1-4; D not certain. The CDR3 has 12 residues. The germline V and J ends were trimmed by 6 bases and 5 bases, with 7 bases remaining between them. Germline V gene data show CDR1 as SEHNR and CDR2 as FQNEAQ (reference sequence). CDR3 sequence (DNA): TGTGCCAGCAGTCCTCCGAATGAAAAACTGTTTTTT. It translates to CASSPPNEKLFF.

This chain uses TRBV19 with TRBJ2-7, with TRBD1 matching over 9 bases. Germline V gene sequence: CDR1 LNHDA, CDR2 SQIVND (reference sequence). There are 11 residues in the CDR3. V shed 9 bases and J 12 bases; nucleotides not matched to a gene: 9. The CDR3, as DNA: TGTGCCAGAGAGAGGACAGGGGAAGGGTACTTC. This gives the protein CARERTGEGYF. Combining the CDR3 with reference TRBV19 and TRBJ2-7 gives the whole variable domain DGGITQSPKYLFRKEGQNVTLSCEQNLNHDAMYWYRQDPGQGLRLIYYSQIVNDFQKGDIAEGYSVSREKKESFPLTVTSAQKNPTAFYLCARERTGEGYFGPGTRLTVT.

This rearrangement joins TRBV5-4 to TRBJ2-1, with 8 bases lining up with TRBD2. This CDR3 is built from 13 residues. Trimming took 3 bases from V and 10 from J; bases not matched to a gene: 6. Germline V CDR1 and CDR2: SGHNT, YYREEE (reference sequence). This CDR3 is CASSSELADEQFF. In nucleotides, the CDR3 is TGTGCCAGCAGCTCGGAACTAGCGGACGAGCAGTTCTTC.

This chain joins TRBV18 and TRBJ1-2, with 7 positions matching TRBD1. V lost 3 bases to trimming and J lost 7 bases; unmatched junction nucleotides: 5. The CDR3 is 13 residues long. Germline V gene data show CDR1 as KGHSH and CDR2 as LQKENI. CDR3 nucleotides: TGTGCCAGCTCACCCGGACAGGTTTTTGGCTACACCTTC. Encoded protein: CASSPGQVFGYTF.

CDR3 DNA: TGTGCCAGCAGTTTAGGGGTCAGGAACACTGAAGCTTTCTTT. Translating gives CASSLGVRNTEAFF. The rearrangement links TRBV28 to TRBJ1-1; no clear D gene. Deletions cut 2 bases from V and 1 base from J, with 8 bases between. The CDR3 loop spans 14 amino acids. Germline V gene lookup returns CDR1 MDHEN and CDR2 SYDVKM.

The DNA of the CDR3 is TGCGCCAGCAGCTTCCAGGGTTATGAGCAGTTCTTC. Its translation is CASSFQGYEQFF. The chain has TRBV5-1 and TRBJ2-1; D may be TRBD1 (5 bases). V lost 2 bases and J lost 8, with 8 bases in between. From germline, CDR1 is SGHRS and CDR2 YFSETQ. CDR3 length equals 12 residues.